One sample yielded the 13 T cell receptor beta chains listed below, sequenced in a study of control samples from healthy donors and cancer patients. TCRdb's copy holds only in-frame clones and misses some; the assay was immunoSEQ multiplex PCR. This sample has 150,000 to 200,000 clones; 75% to 95% occur once, and the top ten carry 1.5%. Material: blood. The origin of the receptors is a woman aged 25-40 years in good health.

The chain joins TRBV3-1 (or the pseudogene TRBV3-2) to TRBJ1-1; unclear D gene. Germline V gene sequence: CDR1 LGHDT, CDR2 YNNKEL (reference sequence). V was shortened by 3 bases and J by 4 bases, with 9 bases between the two germline ends. The CDR3 is 13 amino acids. CDR3 coding DNA: TGTGCCAGCAGCCAGGTGTGGGCCACTGAAGCTTTCTTT. It encodes CASSQVWATEAFF.

This clone was seen a handful of times. CDR3 sequence: CASSRTGEAFF. DNA of the CDR3: TGTGCCAGCAGCAGGACAGGAGAAGCTTTCTTT. The chain is built from TRBV5-5 and TRBJ1-1; 7 bases are a match to TRBD1. Looked up from germline, CDR1 is SGHKS and CDR2 is YYEKEE (reference sequence). V dropped 4 bases and J dropped 8; count of bases not matched to a gene: 2. The CDR3 runs 11 residues.

V usage is TRBV5-1 and J usage is TRBJ2-7, with a weak D call TRBD1 (5 bases). The V end lost 5 bases, the J end lost 4 bases, and 10 bases lay between the germline ends. CDR3 length: 12 amino acids. CDR1 and CDR2 from the germline V gene are SGHRS and YFSETQ. The CDR3 region is CASRRDRYEQYF. CDR3 coding DNA: TGCGCCAGCAGACGAGACAGATACGAGCAGTACTTC.

A single count supports this clone. V usage is TRBV18 and J usage is TRBJ2-2, with 10 bases fitting TRBD2. Germline lookup yields CDR1 KGHSH and CDR2 LQKENI. The CDR3 is made up of 17 amino acids. Trimming at V came to 0 bases and at J to 2 bases, leaving 3 bases not matched to a gene. In DNA, the CDR3 is TGTGCCAGCTCACCACCTACTAGCGGGACCAACACCGGGGAGCTGTTTTTT. It codes for CASSPPTSGTNTGELFF.

This chain links TRBV2 with TRBJ1-2; 10 bases are shared with TRBD1. The CDR3 totals 16 residues. The germline gives CDR1 SNHLY, CDR2 FYNNEI. Losses at the gene ends were 5 bases for V and 0 bases for J; bases not matched to a gene: 6. CDR3 coding DNA: TGTGCCAGCAGTAAGGCGGGGACAGGGGCTAACTATGGCTACACCTTC. This gives the protein CASSKAGTGANYGYTF.

To note about this clone: The same CDR3 also results from other DNA sequences found in this sample. V usage is TRBV28 and J usage is TRBJ1-4, with TRBD1 matching 11 bases. This CDR3 spans 15 amino acids. Trimming removed 2 bases from V and 4 bases from J; junction bases left unmatched: 0. Per the germline V gene, CDR1 is MDHEN and CDR2 is SYDVKM. The CDR3 coding sequence is TGTGCCAGCAGTTTAGGGACAGGGGGTAATGAAAAACTGTTTTTT. This translates into CASSLGTGGNEKLFF.

The rearrangement uses TRBV27 and TRBJ2-1; TRBD2 matches 10 bases. Germline V gene lookup returns CDR1 MNHEY and CDR2 SMNVEV (reference sequence). The CDR3 is 15 amino acids. Trimming cost V 5 bases and J 9 bases; bases outside gene matches: 10. DNA of the CDR3: TGTGCCAGCAGTCCCACTAGCGGGGTTTGGGGTGAGCAGTTCTTC. Amino acids: CASSPTSGVWGEQFF.

This clone is a singleton in its sample. The rearrangement links TRBV20-1 to TRBJ1-2, with D tentatively TRBD1 (6 bases). Trimming took 3 bases from V and 2 from J, leaving 7 bases between them. The CDR3 loop spans 12 amino acids. Germline CDR1 DFQATT, CDR2 SNEGSKA (reference sequence). The CDR3 coding sequence is TGCAGTGCTAGTACAGGGAACTATGGCTACACCTTC. It is translated as CSASTGNYGYTF.

The J gene is TRBJ2-4, the V gene TRBV29-1; 7 bases are shared with TRBD1. The J segment lost 4 bases and the V segment lost 4 bases, leaving 4 bases of the junction unmatched. Germline CDR1 and CDR2: SQVTM and ANQGSEA. This CDR3 has 13 residues. CDR3 nucleotide sequence: TGCAGCGTTGTAAGACAGGGTAAAAACATTCAGTACTTC. The encoded protein is CSVVRQGKNIQYF.

The chain carries TRBV7-2 and TRBJ2-7, with TRBD2 matching over 8 bases. The junction had 6 bases not matched to a gene; V was cut back by 5 bases and J by 0 bases. CDR1 and CDR2 (germline): SGHTA, FQGNSA. The CDR3 loop spans 15 amino acids. CDR3 loop: CASSLRLASSYEQYF. CDR3 nucleotide sequence: TGTGCCAGCAGCCTGAGACTAGCGAGCTCCTACGAGCAGTACTTC.

The chain links TRBV28 to TRBJ2-4, with TRBD1 as a possible D gene (5 bases). CDR1 is MDHEN, CDR2 SYDVKM, per germline. V lost 2 bases and J 0 bases, leaving 11 bases between the germline ends. There are 16 residues in the CDR3. The CDR3 bases are TGTGCCAGCAGTTTAGGGGCGCGCGGAGCCAAAAACATTCAGTACTTC. Its protein product is CASSLGARGAKNIQYF. The complete variable domain, with remaining parts taken from reference TRBV28 and TRBJ2-4, reads DVKVTQSSRYLVKRTGEKVFLECVQDMDHENMFWYRQDPGLGLRLIYFSYDVKMKEKGDIPEGYSVSREKKERFSLILESASTNQTSMYLCASSLGARGAKNIQYFGAGTRLSVL.

The chain couples TRBV29-1 to TRBJ2-1, with D possibly TRBD1 on 6 matching bases. V lost 1 base and J 7 bases, leaving 11 bases between the germline ends. The CDR3 length is 13 residues. CDR1 and CDR2 (germline): SQVTM, ANQGSEA. Here the CDR3 reads CSVEGGLRNEQFF. The CDR3 region has the DNA TGCAGCGTTGAAGGGGGGCTACGGAATGAGCAGTTCTTC.

The chain is built from TRBV12-3 or TRBV12-4 and TRBJ1-5, with 7 positions matching TRBD1. CDR3 size: 13 residues. The V gene end was trimmed by 6 bases and the J gene end by 6 bases; junction bases not matched to a gene: 5. The CDR3 sequence is CASSDREGQPQHF. CDR3 bases: TGTGCCAGCAGCGACAGGGAGGGTCAGCCCCAGCATTTT.